The 26 T cell receptor beta chains below all came from one sample that was sequenced in a study of T cells in localized non-small cell lung cancer. The table came from immunoSEQ multiplex PCR; TCRdb's copy has only in-frame clones and leaves some out. The data show some 78,000 clones, roughly 86% seen once. The sequencing used peripheral blood, collected before any cancer treatment. These receptors came from a man aged 40-75 years with stage I lung adenocarcinoma.

V and J are TRBV7-3 and TRBJ2-5; D is possibly TRBD1 (5 bases). With 5 bases removed from V and 1 base from J, the gap between germline ends came to 8 bases. Germline assignment: CDR1 SGHTA and CDR2 FQGTGA. CDR3 length: 13 residues. CDR3 in amino acids: CASSRGRQETQYF. CDR3 coding DNA: TGTGCCAGCAGCAGGGGCCGCCAAGAGACCCAGTACTTC.

About this clone itself: The sample has other DNA sequences that encode this CDR3 too. V is TRBV18 and J is TRBJ2-5; D ambiguous. The germline V and J ends were trimmed by 3 bases and 2 bases, with 4 bases remaining between them. Germline values: CDR1 KGHSH, CDR2 LQKENI. This CDR3 has 12 residues. The CDR3 region is CASSPGQETQYF. The CDR3 DNA reads TGTGCCAGCTCACCGGGGCAAGAGACCCAGTACTTC.

This sequence joins TRBV4-3 and TRBJ1-2; D ambiguous. Germline loops: CDR1 LGHNA, CDR2 YSLEER. Trimming pared 0 bases from V and 4 bases from J, leaving 12 bases between. This CDR3 has 15 residues. Here the CDR3 reads CASSQDAPLGYGYTF. The CDR3 DNA follows: TGCGCCAGCAGCCAAGATGCTCCCCTCGGCTATGGCTACACCTTC.

A single count supports this clone. This chain uses TRBV13 with TRBJ2-3; maybe TRBD2 (5 bases). CDR3 length: 16 amino acids. The V and J ends lost 5 bases and 7 bases respectively, with 22 bases between them. The germline gives CDR1 PRHDT, CDR2 FYEKMQ (reference sequence). CDR3 region: CASSPDPRRRSNTQYF. Here the CDR3 DNA reads TGTGCCAGCAGCCCCGATCCTCGAAGGAGGTCAAATACGCAGTATTTT.

The chain links TRBV5-1 to TRBJ2-7; D unresolved. CDR3 length equals 14 residues. V was cut by 0 bases and J by 2 bases, with 9 bases left in between. Germline-derived CDR1 and CDR2 are SGHRS and YFSETQ. For the CDR3, the DNA is TGCGCCAGCAGCTTGGAGGATACTACCTACGAGCAGTACTTC. Amino acids: CASSLEDTTYEQYF. The variable domain in full, completed from reference TRBV5-1 and TRBJ2-7, reads KAGVTQTPRYLIKTRGQQVTLSCSPISGHRSVSWYQQTPGQGLQFLFEYFSETQRNKGNFPGRFSGRQFSNSRSEMNVSTLELGDSALYLCASSLEDTTYEQYFGPGTRLTVT.

The rearrangement links TRBV6-4 to TRBJ2-3; the D gene is possibly TRBD1 (6 bases). The germline V gene has CDR1 MRHNA and CDR2 SNTAGT. The CDR3 consists of 15 residues. Trimming pared 2 bases from V and 2 bases from J, leaving 11 bases between. CDR3 DNA sequence: TGTGCCAGCAGTGACAATAGACAGGACACAGATACGCAGTATTTT. Encoded protein: CASSDNRQDTDTQYF.

The chain uses TRBV7-2 and TRBJ2-5, with 9 bases lining up with TRBD2. The V gene's germline CDR1 is SGHTA and CDR2 FQGNSA. CDR3 size: 14 residues. V lost 3 bases and J lost 7; bases outside the gene matches: 6. CDR3 sequence (DNA): TGTGCCAGCAGCTTTGCGGGGGGGGATGGGACCCAGTACTTC. Its protein is CASSFAGGDGTQYF.

This clone appeared a few times. This sequence joins TRBV6-5 and TRBJ1-5; TRBD1 aligns across 7 bases. There are 12 residues in the CDR3. Germline CDR1 reads MNHEY; CDR2 reads SVGAGI. The V and J ends lost 2 bases and 15 bases, in that order; junction bases with no gene match: 7. CDR3 coding DNA: TGTGCCAGCAGTTACGGACAGGCCATACCGCATTTT. Encoded protein: CASSYGQAIPHF.

This chain's CDR3 is CASSLSTQTQYF. CDR3 in DNA: TGTGCCAGCAGCTTGTCTACCCAGACGCAGTATTTT. The chain uses TRBV5-4 and TRBJ2-3; D is unclear. The length of the CDR3 is 12 residues. Trimming pared 1 base from V and 9 bases from J, leaving 9 bases between. The V gene's germline CDR1 is SGHNT and CDR2 YYREEE (reference sequence). Full variable domain (outside the CDR3, taken from reference TRBV5-4 and TRBJ2-3): ETGVTQSPTHLIKTRGQQVTLRCSSQSGHNTVSWYQQALGQGPQFIFQYYREEENGRGNFPPRFSGLQFPNYSSELNVNALELDDSALYLCASSLSTQTQYFGPGTRLTVL.

The chain has TRBV7-9 and TRBJ1-2; 7 bases align to TRBD1. CDR3 length: 13 amino acids. CDR1 SEHNR and CDR2 FQNEAQ come from the germline V gene (reference sequence). Losses at the gene ends were 0 bases for V and 6 bases for J; bases not matched to a gene: 1. Here the CDR3 DNA reads TGTGCCAGCAGCTTAGCCGGGACAGATGGCTACACCTTC. The encoded protein is CASSLAGTDGYTF.

The rearrangement joins TRBV2 to TRBJ2-7; D gene unclear. Trimming removed 8 bases at V and 4 bases at J, with 12 bases between. This CDR3 has 12 residues. Germline assignment: CDR1 SNHLY and CDR2 FYNNEI. The CDR3 protein is CASRSDTYEQYF. The CDR3 DNA reads as TGTGCCAGCCGGTCCGACACGTACGAGCAGTACTTC.

The chain employs TRBV7-9 and TRBJ2-1; D possibly uses TRBD1 or TRBD2 (6 bases each). Trimming removed 1 base from V and 10 bases from J, with 17 bases in between. The length of the CDR3 is 15 residues. CDR1 and CDR2 from the germline V gene are SEHNR and FQNEAQ (reference sequence). The CDR3 coding sequence is TGTGCCAGCAGCTTAGACGGTCCGGGGGCCCGGGAGCAGTTCTTC. It specifies CASSLDGPGAREQFF.

This clone was found a few times. The chain couples TRBV30 to TRBJ1-6; TRBD1 matches 7 bases. In germline, CDR1 is GTSNPN, CDR2 SVGIG (reference sequence). CDR3 length: 15 amino acids. Trimming took 1 base from V and 8 from J; bases not matched to a gene: 8. For the CDR3, the DNA is TGTGCCTGGAGTGGTCAGGGGGGCGAGCATTCACCCCTCCACTTT. This encodes CAWSGQGGEHSPLHF.

V usage is TRBV6-5 and J usage is TRBJ2-3; tentatively, D is TRBD2 (5 bases). V was trimmed by 0 bases and J by 6 bases, leaving 7 bases between them. This CDR3 has 13 residues. CDR1 and CDR2 (germline): MNHEY, SVGAGI. The CDR3 reads CASSYSSGDTQYF. The CDR3 bases are TGTGCCAGCAGTTACTCGTCGGGGGATACGCAGTATTTT.

The gene calls are TRBV4-1 and TRBJ2-3, with 11 bases fitting TRBD2. J gave up 0 bases and V 10 bases, and 15 bases lay outside the gene matches. The germline V gene has CDR1 MGHRA and CDR2 YSYEKL. The CDR3 runs 18 residues. CDR3 in amino acids: CATREGTSGLSSTDTQYF. The CDR3 DNA is TGCGCCACCAGGGAGGGGACTAGCGGACTCTCGAGCACAGATACGCAGTATTTT.

The chain links TRBV7-2 to TRBJ2-7; perhaps TRBD2 as D (5 bases). The germline gives CDR1 SGHTA, CDR2 FQGNSA. V was shortened by 7 bases and J by 0 bases, with 16 bases between the two germline ends. The CDR3 sequence is 15 residues long. The CDR3 DNA is TGTGCCAGCACCCCCCGGACTGGTAGCTCCTACGAGCAGTACTTC. Protein: CASTPRTGSSYEQYF.

V is TRBV11-2 and J is TRBJ2-5; no firm D call. The CDR3 length is 13 residues. The germline V gene has CDR1 SGHAT and CDR2 FQNNGV. V was shortened by 3 bases and J by 5 bases, with 10 bases between the two germline ends. The chain's CDR3 is CASSFYSGETQYF. In nucleotides, the CDR3 is TGTGCCAGCAGCTTTTACTCGGGCGAGACCCAGTACTTC.

This chain uses TRBV27 with TRBJ2-5; D is possibly TRBD2 (6 bases). The V gene lost 7 bases and the J gene lost 7 bases, with 16 bases spanning the gap. Germline V gene lookup returns CDR1 MNHEY and CDR2 SMNVEV (reference sequence). The CDR3 is 13 amino acids. The CDR3, as DNA: TGTGCCAGCACCGCGAGGGGAGGAGTGACCCAGTACTTC. Its protein product is CASTARGGVTQYF.

The chain recombines TRBV6-1 with TRBJ2-1, with 9 bases that match TRBD1. This CDR3 spans 15 amino acids. The V gene end was trimmed by 4 bases and the J gene end by 5 bases; junction bases not matched to a gene: 6. The germline gives CDR1 MNHNS, CDR2 SASEGT. The CDR3 DNA sequence: TGTGCCAGCAGTGCCTCGACAGGGGGGCACAATGAGCAGTTCTTC. Translation: CASSASTGGHNEQFF.

The chain links TRBV18 to TRBJ1-1, with unresolved D. Germline-derived CDR1 and CDR2 are KGHSH and LQKENI. This CDR3 is 14 amino acids long. V lost 4 bases and J 0 bases, leaving 9 bases between the germline ends. Written as DNA, the CDR3 is TGTGCCAGCTCACTGGCACAGATGAACACTGAAGCTTTCTTT. Amino acid sequence: CASSLAQMNTEAFF.

The chain uses TRBV5-1 and TRBJ1-3; maybe TRBD1 (5 bases). CDR1 and CDR2 (germline): SGHRS, YFSETQ. V lost 0 bases and J lost 0, with 13 bases in between. This CDR3 has 17 amino acids. CDR3 loop: CASSLEGRRSSGNTIYF. CDR3 DNA sequence: TGCGCCAGCAGCTTGGAGGGACGGAGGAGCTCTGGAAACACCATATATTTT. Together with reference TRBV5-1 and TRBJ1-3, the CDR3 gives the full variable domain: KAGVTQTPRYLIKTRGQQVTLSCSPISGHRSVSWYQQTPGQGLQFLFEYFSETQRNKGNFPGRFSGRQFSNSRSEMNVSTLELGDSALYLCASSLEGRRSSGNTIYFGEGSWLTVV.

The chain couples TRBV7-9 to TRBJ2-1, with 7 bases matching TRBD2. The CDR3 contains 14 residues. In germline, CDR1 is SEHNR, CDR2 FQNEAQ (reference sequence). V dropped 2 bases and J dropped 5; count of bases not matched to a gene: 3. The CDR3 nucleotides read TGTGCCAGCAGCTTACGCCTAGCGGACAATGAGCAGTTCTTC. Residues: CASSLRLADNEQFF.

This rearrangement joins TRBV5-1 to TRBJ2-1; 8 nucleotides match TRBD2. The V gene end was trimmed by 4 bases and the J gene end by 8 bases; junction bases not matched to a gene: 14. Per germline, CDR1 SGHRS and CDR2 YFSETQ. CDR3 length equals 16 residues. This CDR3 is CASSLESGTSSHEQFF. The CDR3 DNA reads as TGCGCCAGCAGCCTAGAATCCGGGACTAGTAGTCATGAGCAGTTCTTC.

The chain carries TRBV28 and TRBJ2-7, with D possibly TRBD2 on 6 matching bases. Trimming shortened V by 5 bases and J by 3 bases, and 17 bases separated the two germline ends. The CDR3 loop spans 15 amino acids. Germline-derived CDR1 and CDR2 are MDHEN and SYDVKM. This chain's CDR3 is CASSPWGTSGYEQYF. CDR3 DNA sequence: TGTGCCAGCAGTCCCTGGGGGACTTCCGGCTACGAGCAGTACTTC.

In this sample, this clone turned up a few times. The chain couples TRBV10-3 to TRBJ2-3, with TRBD1 as a possible D gene (6 bases). Germline assignment: CDR1 ENHRY and CDR2 SYGVKD. The CDR3 totals 16 residues. V shed 7 bases and J shed 8 bases, with 25 bases lying between them. The CDR3 DNA reads as TGTGCCATCAACGACAGGCAACGACCCTCTAGGGGTACGCAGTATTTT. Its translation is CAINDRQRPSRGTQYF.

The rearrangement links TRBV11-3 to TRBJ2-2, with 9 bases identical to TRBD1. The CDR3 consists of 15 residues. Germline V CDR1 and CDR2: SGHNT, YENEEA. V lost 5 bases and J lost 7; bases outside the gene matches: 8. CDR3 sequence: CASSPRTGAGGELFF. The CDR3 bases are TGTGCCAGCAGCCCCCGGACAGGGGCGGGCGGGGAGCTGTTTTTT.